This T cell receptor beta chain was observed in a study of shared clonotypes between healthy human individuals. Terminally differentiated effector memory CD45RA+ cells were excluded by CCR7 positive selection of CD45RO-negative cells. Trimming stripped 4 bases from V and 0 bases from J, with 21 bases between. The CDR3 has 19 amino acids. Germline V gene lookup returns CDR1 LGHNA and CDR2 YNFKEQ. Genomic DNA from each subset was divided evenly over several immunoSEQ plates. TCRdb keeps only in-frame clones here, not all; method: immunoSEQ multiplex PCR. The profile shows around 1.9 million clones, 85% to 95% of them singletons.

This chain links TRBV4-2 with TRBJ2-2, with D possibly matching TRBD1 (6 bases). This receptor was identified in a man between 18 and 29 years old in good health. Some clones in this sample may be carry-over from other donors' samples. The specimen sequenced was naive CD8+ T cells from PBMCs. The CDR3 region is CASSPKGASGTTNTGELFF. The CDR3 region has the DNA TGTGCCAGCAGCCCTAAAGGGGCTTCGGGGACAACGAACACCGGGGAGCTGTTTTTT.